The 17 T cell receptor beta chains below all came from one sample that was sequenced in a study of cytomegalovirus exposure and HLA in healthy donors. It was with 60 Vbeta and 13 Jbeta primers that the PCR ran. The table came from immunoSEQ multiplex PCR; TCRdb's copy has only in-frame clones and leaves some out. The table lists about 59,000 clones, roughly 80% of them singletons, with roughly 4% in the top ten. The sequencing input was PBMCs. These receptors were obtained from a woman aged 40 to 50 in good health and CMV-seronegative.

The genes are TRBV4-1 and TRBJ2-1; no reliable D call. V lost 0 bases and J lost 0, with 9 bases in between. The CDR3 consists of 16 residues. Germline CDR1 MGHRA, CDR2 YSYEKL. The CDR3 region has the DNA TGCGCCAGCAGCCAAGATGGGCGTGACTCCTACAATGAGCAGTTCTTC. It codes for CASSQDGRDSYNEQFF.

The chain employs TRBV9 and TRBJ2-3, with 8 bases matching TRBD2. The CDR3 has 16 residues. Germline V CDR1 and CDR2: SGDLS, YYNGEE. After removal of 0 bases from V and 6 bases from J, the junction contained 9 bases not matched to a gene. CDR3 DNA: TGTGCCAGCAGCGTAGGGAGGCTAGCGGGCAGGGATACGCAGTATTTT. This encodes CASSVGRLAGRDTQYF.

The chain couples TRBV5-1 to TRBJ2-3; 7 bases align to TRBD1. Per germline, CDR1 SGHRS and CDR2 YFSETQ. J lost 0 bases, V lost 2 bases, and 6 bases had no gene match. The CDR3 spans 16 residues. Written as DNA, the CDR3 is TGCGCCAGCAGCTTAGGGGGCAGGGGAAGCACAGATACGCAGTATTTT. It codes for CASSLGGRGSTDTQYF. The full variable domain, completed using reference TRBV5-1 and TRBJ2-3, is KAGVTQTPRYLIKTRGQQVTLSCSPISGHRSVSWYQQTPGQGLQFLFEYFSETQRNKGNFPGRFSGRQFSNSRSEMNVSTLELGDSALYLCASSLGGRGSTDTQYFGPGTRLTVL.

As regards this clone: The junction does not match germline at one end; this may be a read error. In the same sample, other DNA sequences code for this CDR3. The rearrangement links TRBV27 to TRBJ1-2, with 7 positions matching TRBD1. This CDR3 contains 14 residues. CDR1 and CDR2 from the germline V gene are MNHEY and SMNVEV (reference sequence). The CDR3 loop is CASSLTGANYGYTF. The CDR3 nucleotides read TGTGCCAGCAGTTTAACAGGGGCAAACTATGGCTACACCTTT.

In nucleotides, the CDR3 is TGTGCCAGTAGTACGGGCAATCAGCCCCAGCATTTT. Translation: CASSTGNQPQHF. The rearrangement links TRBV19 to TRBJ1-5; D uncertain. Trimming pared 4 bases from V and 2 bases from J, leaving 3 bases between. Germline values: CDR1 LNHDA, CDR2 SQIVND (reference sequence). This CDR3 is built from 12 residues.

V and J are TRBV13 and TRBJ1-3; unclear D gene. Germline V gene data show CDR1 as PRHDT and CDR2 as FYEKMQ (reference sequence). The CDR3 contains 14 residues. Trimming left V 6 bases short and J 3 bases short, with 12 bases between. CDR3 in DNA: TGTGCCAGCAGTGCGAATACCTTTGGAAACACCATATATTTT. Translation gives CASSANTFGNTIYF.

V is TRBV30 and J is TRBJ2-1, with 13 bases aligning to TRBD2. CDR3 size: 14 residues. Germline CDR1 reads GTSNPN; CDR2 reads SVGIG (reference sequence). The trim removed 4 bases at V and 5 bases at J, leaving 2 bases unmatched. This CDR3 reads CAWTGLAGHNEQFF. CDR3 DNA: TGTGCCTGGACGGGACTAGCGGGACACAATGAGCAGTTCTTC.

The chain joins TRBV7-9 to TRBJ2-1; tentative D call: TRBD2 (7 bases). Germline V lookup: CDR1 SEHNR, CDR2 FQNEAQ (reference sequence). V lost 1 base to trimming and J lost 6 bases, with 10 bases between them. This CDR3 spans 14 amino acids. In DNA, the CDR3 is TGTGCCAGCAGCTTAGGGGGAGGGGGCAATGAGCAGTTCTTC. Translated, it gives CASSLGGGGNEQFF. Full variable domain (rest looked up from reference TRBV7-9 and TRBJ2-1): DTGVSQNPRHKITKRGQNVTFRCDPISEHNRLYWYRQTLGQGPEFLTYFQNEAQLEKSRLLSDRFSAERPKGSFSTLEIQRTEQGDSAMYLCASSLGGGGNEQFFGPGTRLTVL.

Regarding this clone: The same CDR3 is also encoded by other DNA sequences in this sample. The J gene is TRBJ2-2, the V gene TRBV28, with unresolved D. Germline V gives CDR1 MDHEN, CDR2 SYDVKM. V gave up 5 bases and J gave up 0 bases, with 7 bases separating them. This CDR3 is built from 14 residues. This CDR3 is CASSPSTNTGELFF. The CDR3 DNA is TGTGCCAGCAGTCCATCTACGAACACCGGGGAGCTGTTTTTT.

This clone appeared a single time. This chain links TRBV27 with TRBJ1-1, with 7 bases identical to TRBD1. V shed 6 bases, J shed 5 bases, and the junction held 9 bases outside the gene matches. CDR3 length: 14 residues. Per germline, CDR1 MNHEY and CDR2 SMNVEV (reference sequence). The CDR3: CASSHDRVGTEAFF. The DNA of the CDR3 is TGTGCCAGCAGCCATGACAGGGTGGGGACTGAAGCTTTCTTT.

The rearrangement uses TRBV11-2 and TRBJ1-1; D gene uncertain. The CDR3 length is 16 residues. Deletions cut 1 base from V and 1 base from J, with 13 bases between. CDR1 and CDR2 (germline): SGHAT, FQNNGV. CDR3 nucleotides: TGTGCCAGCAGCTTAGTAAAGTTGGGAGGGAACACTGAAGCTTTCTTT. Its translation is CASSLVKLGGNTEAFF.

This clone was detected once. The V gene is TRBV4-2, the J gene TRBJ2-7; 10 positions agree with TRBD1. This CDR3 has 16 residues. V lost 1 base, J lost 1 base, and 4 bases stayed unmatched. The V gene's germline CDR1 is LGHNA and CDR2 YNFKEQ. In nucleotides, the CDR3 is TGTGCCAGCAGCCAAGTTGGGACAGGGGTTTCCTACGAGCAGTACTTC. Translated: CASSQVGTGVSYEQYF.

CDR3 DNA sequence: TGCGCCAGCAGCTTGGTAGACAGGGGGCCTGGCTACACCTTC. It encodes CASSLVDRGPGYTF. The rearrangement links TRBV5-1 to TRBJ1-2; 10 positions match TRBD1. The CDR3 loop spans 14 amino acids. V trimming: 0 bases; J trimming: 7 bases; junction bases outside the gene matches: 3. Germline CDR1 and CDR2: SGHRS and YFSETQ.

V is TRBV5-1 and J is TRBJ2-5; 10 positions agree with TRBD2. Germline CDR1 reads SGHRS; CDR2 reads YFSETQ. The CDR3 has 15 residues. The V segment lost 4 bases and the J segment 5 bases; nucleotides outside the gene matches: 8. DNA for the CDR3: TGCGCCAGCAGCGGAGGACTAGCGGACCGGGAGACCCAGTACTTC. Translated: CASSGGLADRETQYF.

The chain is built from TRBV28 and TRBJ1-5; 10 nucleotides align to TRBD1. This CDR3 has 20 amino acids. V lost 4 bases and J lost 0; bases outside the gene matches: 15. In germline, CDR1 is MDHEN, CDR2 SYDVKM. This chain's CDR3 is CASSWSITGTGVDSNQPQHF. In nucleotides, the CDR3 is TGTGCCAGCAGTTGGTCAATTACCGGGACAGGGGTTGATAGCAATCAGCCCCAGCATTTT.

The V call is TRBV28, the J call TRBJ1-1; D call uncertain. The germline V gene encodes CDR1 MDHEN and CDR2 SYDVKM. The length of the CDR3 is 13 residues. V lost 7 bases and J lost 1, with 10 bases in between. CDR3: CASIAPRNTEAFF. The CDR3 bases are TGTGCCAGCATCGCGCCACGGAACACTGAAGCTTTCTTT.

V and J are TRBV7-9 and TRBJ2-5; the match to TRBD1 covers 10 bases. The CDR3 has 14 amino acids. Germline assignment: CDR1 SEHNR and CDR2 FQNEAQ (reference sequence). V lost 5 bases to trimming and J lost 5 bases; unmatched junction nucleotides: 5. CDR3 nucleotide sequence: TGTGCCAGCAGCCTAGGGACAGGGGTCGAGACCCAGTACTTC. It yields the protein CASSLGTGVETQYF.